The clone carrying this TCR beta chain was observed at least ten times. Naive CD8 T cells were picked out by sorting for CD8+CD4-CCR7+CD45RA+. These data originate in a study of molecular identifiers for immune sequencing clone quantification. The use of previously described methods and listed TCR primers produced the bulk TCR libraries. Using its own MiXCR run on the PCR reads, TCRdb lists one record per CDR3 protein. The sample records about 40,000 distinct CDR3 sequences, approximately 22% being singletons. Germline assignment: CDR1 DFQATT and CDR2 SNEGSKA (reference sequence). The CDR3 sequence is 15 residues long. J lost 3 bases, V lost 0 bases, and 7 bases had no gene match.

The gene calls are TRBV20-1 and TRBJ2-7, with 8 bases aligning to TRBD2. This TCR derives from a human donor in good health. Some libraries in this study had Jurkat cell RNA spiked in. The sample was naive CD8+ T cells from blood, with Jurkat cell RNA spiked in. Noted subset: FACS-sorted CD8+CD4-CCR7+CD45RA+ naive T cells. The CDR3 region has the DNA TGCAGTGCTAGAGATGTAGAGCGGGAGCTCTACGAGCAGTACTTC. Amino acids: CSARDVERELYEQYF.